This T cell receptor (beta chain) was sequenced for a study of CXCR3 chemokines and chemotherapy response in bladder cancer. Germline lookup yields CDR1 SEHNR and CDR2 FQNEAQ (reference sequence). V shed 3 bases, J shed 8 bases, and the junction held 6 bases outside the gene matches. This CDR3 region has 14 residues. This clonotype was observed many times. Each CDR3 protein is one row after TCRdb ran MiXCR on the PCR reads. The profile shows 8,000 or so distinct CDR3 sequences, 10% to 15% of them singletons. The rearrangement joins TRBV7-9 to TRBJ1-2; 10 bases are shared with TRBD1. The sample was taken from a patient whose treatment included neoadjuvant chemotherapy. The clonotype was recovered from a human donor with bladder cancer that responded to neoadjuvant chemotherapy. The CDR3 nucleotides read TGTGCCAGCAGCTTGGCTGGGACAGGGGACGGCTACACCTTC. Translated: CASSLAGTGDGYTF.